Below, one T cell receptor (beta chain) is given with its context. Patients with Susac syndrome fulfilled recently defined diagnostic criteria for definite or probable disease. TEMRA cells were FACS-enriched, and CD8+ and CD4+ T cells were isolated negatively. CDR3 length: 12 residues. Per the germline V gene, CDR1 is KGHDR and CDR2 is SFDVKD. Trimming shortened V by 6 bases and J by 8 bases, and 9 bases separated the two germline ends. This record comes from a study of CD8 T cells in Susac syndrome. The authors reverse transcribed roughly 0.5 to 1 ug RNA with random hexamers. TCRdb itself ran the immunoSEQ multiplex PCR reads through MiXCR, one entry per CDR3 protein. The data contain under 110,000 distinct CDR3 sequences, approximately 94% of them singletons.

Sequencing was performed on CD8+ T cells from PBMCs. The chain combines TRBV24-1 with TRBJ2-2, with a weak D call TRBD2 (6 bases). This TCR was recovered from a human donor with Susac syndrome. The CDR3 sequence: CATSLGTGELFF. CDR3 nucleotide sequence: TGTGCCACCAGTTTGGGGACTGGGGAGCTGTTTTTT.